These T cell receptor beta chains were read from a single sample in a study of identical twins. TCRdb re-analysed the 5' RACE reads in MiXCR, keeping a single row per CDR3 protein. Of 1.5 million or so distinct CDR3 sequences listed, 25% to 35% are singletons. Sequences were obtained from cord blood. These receptors were taken from a newborn girl in good health. Both conserved end residues are part of each CDR3. Each record gives: D gene, V gene, J gene, clone size, CDR3 protein, CDR3 DNA. D genes are given only for firm matches. Size tells how often a clone was seen (once, few, many) or the class of an expanded clone, and some rows leave it out.

D gene: NA
V gene: TRBV5-5
J gene: TRBJ1-2
clone size: NA
CDR3 protein: CASSPGSTRNYGYTF
CDR3 DNA: TGTGCCAGCAGCCCGGGTTCCACCCGTAACTATGGCTACACCTTC

D gene: NA
V gene: TRBV7-9
J gene: TRBJ1-5
clone size: few
CDR3 protein: CASSPDPWGSDQPQHF
CDR3 DNA: TGTGCCAGCAGCCCGGATCCATGGGGGTCGGATCAGCCCCAGCATTTT

D gene: TRBD2
V gene: TRBV2
J gene: TRBJ2-3
clone size: few
CDR3 protein: CASSGTGTRYTDTQYF
CDR3 DNA: TGTGCCAGCAGTGGAACCGGGACTAGGTACACAGATACGCAGTATTTT

D gene: NA
V gene: TRBV6-8
J gene: TRBJ2-5
clone size: few
CDR3 protein: CASSYSLETQYF
CDR3 DNA: TGTGCCAGCAGTTACTCTCTGGAGACCCAGTACTTC

D gene: NA
V gene: TRBV12-5
J gene: TRBJ1-2
clone size: many
CDR3 protein: CASGLVQGIYGYTF
CDR3 DNA: TGTGCTAGTGGTTTGGTACAAGGGATCTATGGCTACACCTTC

D gene: NA
V gene: TRBV12-3/TRBV12-4
J gene: TRBJ1-2
clone size: few
CDR3 protein: CASRETYANYGYTF
CDR3 DNA: TGTGCCAGCAGGGAGACATATGCTAACTATGGCTACACCTTC

D gene: TRBD2
V gene: TRBV19
J gene: TRBJ2-5
clone size: NA
CDR3 protein: CASSIHGTSGSSETQYF
CDR3 DNA: TGTGCCAGTAGTATCCATGGGACTAGCGGGAGCTCAGAGACCCAGTACTTC

D gene: NA
V gene: TRBV10-1
J gene: TRBJ2-7
clone size: NA
CDR3 protein: CASSDRGFYEQYF
CDR3 DNA: TGCGCCAGCAGTGACAGGGGCTTCTACGAGCAGTACTTC

D gene: NA
V gene: TRBV20-1
J gene: TRBJ2-5
clone size: NA
CDR3 protein: CSAQGLVWETQYF
CDR3 DNA: TGCAGTGCTCAGGGGTTAGTGTGGGAGACCCAGTACTTC

D gene: TRBD2
V gene: TRBV5-1
J gene: TRBJ2-1
clone size: NA
CDR3 protein: CASSLKGPLAGIADEQFF
CDR3 DNA: TGCGCCAGCAGCTTGAAGGGCCCACTAGCGGGAATTGCTGATGAGCAGTTCTTC

D gene: NA
V gene: TRBV3-1
J gene: TRBJ2-3
clone size: NA
CDR3 protein: CASSQLRWRDTDTLYF
CDR3 DNA: TGTGCCAGCAGCCAACTTAGGTGGCGGGACACAGATACGCTGTATTTT

D gene: TRBD1
V gene: TRBV4-1
J gene: TRBJ2-1
clone size: NA
CDR3 protein: CASCQDSGTGLTYNEQFF
CDR3 DNA: TGCGCCAGCTGCCAGGATTCCGGGACAGGGTTGACCTACAATGAGCAGTTCTTC

D gene: TRBD1
V gene: TRBV12-3/TRBV12-4
J gene: TRBJ2-4
clone size: many
CDR3 protein: CASSTGGKNIQYF
CDR3 DNA: TGTGCCAGCAGCACAGGGGGGAAAAACATTCAGTACTTC